These T cell receptor beta chains were read from a single sample in a study of CD8+ T cells in alopecia areata. TCRdb's copy holds only in-frame clones and misses some; the assay was immunoSEQ multiplex PCR. The sample includes some 190,000 clones, roughly 60% of them seen just once. The sample here was CD4+ T cells sorted from blood, taken between weeks 49 and 50, from a patient treated with tofacitinib. The receptors here all came from a human donor with alopecia areata. The CDR3 runs from the conserved cysteine through the conserved F or W. The D gene is left open where the match is weak. Size values are once, few and many counts, or a class for expanded clones, and some rows have none.

TRBV2	NA	TRBJ2-1	NA	TGTGCCAGCAGGAAGACGGATAGCTCCTACAATGAGCAGTTCTTC	CASRKTDSSYNEQFF
TRBV7-9	TRBD1	TRBJ1-1	NA	TGTGCCAGCAGCTTAGGCTCGGCAGGGGGAGTGAGGACTGAAGCTTTCTTT	CASSLGSAGGVRTEAFF
TRBV5-6	NA	TRBJ2-4	NA	TGTGCCAGCAGCTTGGCCGGGACGGTAGCCAAAAACATTCAGTACTTC	CASSLAGTVAKNIQYF
TRBV18	NA	TRBJ2-7	once	TGTGCCAGCTCACCGATAGGGAACCTCTACGAGCAGTACTTC	CASSPIGNLYEQYF
TRBV4-3	NA	TRBJ1-2	once	TGCGCCAGCAGCCAAGAGAGGGCCATCCGTCACCATGGCTACACCTTC	CASSQERAIRHHGYTF
TRBV12-5	NA	TRBJ2-5	NA	TGTGCTAGTGGTTTGGCAGGCCGAAAAGAGACCCAGTACTTC	CASGLAGRKETQYF
TRBV29-1	TRBD2	TRBJ2-1	few	TGCAGCGGAACACTAGCGGGGGGAAATGAGCAGTTCTTC	CSGTLAGGNEQFF
TRBV6-5	NA	TRBJ1-2	NA	TGTGCCAGCAGGGACAGCGACTATGGCTACACCTTC	CASRDSDYGYTF
TRBV15	NA	TRBJ1-1	NA	TGTGCCACCAGCAGAACAGCTAACACTGAAGCTTTCTTT	CATSRTANTEAFF
TRBV29-1	TRBD2	TRBJ2-3	NA	TGCAGCGTCCCAGCGGGGGGGCGCACAGATACGCAGTATTTT	CSVPAGGRTDTQYF
TRBV15	NA	TRBJ1-6	NA	TGTGCCACCAGCAGAGACGAAGGGTTACCCCTCCACTTT	CATSRDEGLPLHF
TRBV11-2	TRBD2	TRBJ2-5	NA	TGTGCCAGCAGCCCAGGGACTAGCGGACGGATAGAGACCCAGTACTTC	CASSPGTSGRIETQYF
TRBV19	NA	TRBJ2-3	NA	TGTGCCAGTAGTGGAAGGCGGGGCGTGGATACGCAGTATTTT	CASSGRRGVDTQYF
TRBV10-3	TRBD2	TRBJ2-3	NA	TGTGCCGCTAGCGGGGGGGCAACGAATACGCAGTATTTT	CAASGGATNTQYF
TRBV5-4	NA	TRBJ1-1	few	TGTGCCAGCAGCTTGGGGGGAGAGGCTGGAGCTTTCTTT	CASSLGGEAGAFF
TRBV5-4	NA	TRBJ2-2	NA	TGTGCCAGCAGCTTATTACAGGAGGCCGGGGAGCTGTTTTTT	CASSLLQEAGELFF
TRBV2	TRBD1	TRBJ2-7	many	TGTGCCAGCAGTGACAGGGGGCGCGTCTACGAGCAGTACTTC	CASSDRGRVYEQYF
TRBV28	NA	TRBJ2-5	NA	TGTGCCAGCAGTTGGGGGAGCGAAGAGACCCAGTACTTC	CASSWGSEETQYF
TRBV7-2	NA	TRBJ1-4	NA	TGTGCCAGCAGCTTTCCCCAGGAAAAACTGTTTTTT	CASSFPQEKLFF
TRBV9	NA	TRBJ1-1	NA	TGTGCCAGCAGCGTATCAGGGGAGAACACTGAAGCTTTCTTT	CASSVSGENTEAFF
TRBV2	NA	TRBJ1-1	NA	TGTGCCAGCAGTGAATCGGACAACACTGAAGCTTTCTTT	CASSESDNTEAFF
TRBV4-2	NA	TRBJ2-7	NA	TGTGCCAGCAGCCAAGTGACGGGGGGCCGTAGCGAGCAGTACTTC	CASSQVTGGRSEQYF
TRBV30	NA	TRBJ2-2	few	TGTGCCTGGAGTTGGGCGACCGGGGAGCTGTTTTTT	CAWSWATGELFF
TRBV30	NA	TRBJ1-4	NA	TGTGCCTGGAGCACAGGGTGGGCTAATGAAAAACTGTTTTTT	CAWSTGWANEKLFF
TRBV4-1	TRBD2	TRBJ2-2	NA	TGCGCCAGCAGCCATAGGGAGGGACCGAACACCGGGGAGCTGTTTTTT	CASSHREGPNTGELFF
TRBV6-5	NA	TRBJ2-7	NA	TGTGCCAGCAGCCGCCCCGACAGTTCGAAGCAGTACTTC	CASSRPDSSKQYF
TRBV29-1	NA	TRBJ2-1	NA	TGCAGCGTTGACCACAGAGGGGGTGACTACAATGAGCAGTTCTTC	CSVDHRGGDYNEQFF
TRBV6-5	NA	TRBJ2-6	NA	TGTGCCAGCAATAAACAGGGTCCTGGGGCCAACGTCCTGACTTTC	CASNKQGPGANVLTF
TRBV29-1	NA	TRBJ2-1	NA	TGCAGCGTTGGGGGGCAGGGTCAGAACAATGAGCAGTTCTTC	CSVGGQGQNNEQFF
TRBV2	NA	TRBJ2-6	few	TGTGCCAGCAGTGAATTGGCAGCTGGGGCCAACGTCCTGACTTTC	CASSELAAGANVLTF
TRBV30	NA	TRBJ1-1	NA	TGTGCCTGGATCCGAGACAGTAACACTGAAGCTTTCTTT	CAWIRDSNTEAFF
TRBV29-1	TRBD1	TRBJ1-2	NA	TGCAGCGTAACCGGGACAGGGACCCCTAACTATGGCTACACCTTC	CSVTGTGTPNYGYTF
TRBV29-1	NA	TRBJ2-7	NA	TGCAGCGTTGGCAGGGGATACGAGCAGTACTTC	CSVGRGYEQYF
TRBV29-1	TRBD1	TRBJ2-7	NA	TGCAGCGGGACCGGGACAGCCTCGGGCGAGCAGTACTTC	CSGTGTASGEQYF
TRBV7-2	TRBD1	TRBJ2-7	NA	TGTGCCAGCAGCTCAGACAGGGGCTACGAGCAGTACTTC	CASSSDRGYEQYF
TRBV5-4	NA	TRBJ2-3	few	TGTGCCAGCAGTACCAGGGGAACAGATACGCAGTATTTT	CASSTRGTDTQYF
TRBV13	TRBD2	TRBJ2-3	once	TGTGCCAGCAGCCTGCTCGGGGCGGGGGAGACAGATACGCAGTATTTT	CASSLLGAGETDTQYF
TRBV4-3	NA	TRBJ2-7	NA	TGCGCCAGCAGCCAAGAAGTCGGGTCCGAGCAGTACTTC	CASSQEVGSEQYF
TRBV27	TRBD1	TRBJ1-2	NA	TGTGCCAGCAGCAGGACAGGGAACTACTATGGCTACACCTTC	CASSRTGNYYGYTF